One and the same sample provided the 20 T cell receptor beta chains below, sequenced in a study of blood T cell repertoires in COVID-19. Sequencing was performed with immunoSEQ multiplex PCR; in TCRdb, only in-frame clones are kept and a portion is missing. The table has a few hundred thousand clones, 85% seen once. Input material: peripheral blood. These receptors all come from a woman younger than 30 with acute or convalescent COVID-19.

This clone has just one count. The genes are TRBV30 and TRBJ2-1, with D perhaps TRBD2 (5 bases). This CDR3 region has 10 residues. Germline V gene lookup returns CDR1 GTSNPN and CDR2 SVGIG (reference sequence). Trimming left V 6 bases short and J 12 bases short, with 12 bases between. CDR3 loop: CACTDSGQFF. The CDR3 DNA is TGTGCCTGTACGGACTCCGGGCAGTTCTTC.

There are a few counts of this clone. This chain connects TRBV3-1 (or the pseudogene TRBV3-2) to TRBJ1-5; no firm D call. CDR3 length equals 13 residues. V was shortened by 1 base and J by 4 bases, with 5 bases between the two germline ends. Per germline, CDR1 LGHDT and CDR2 YNNKEL (reference sequence). The CDR3 here is CASSQGENQPQHF. The CDR3, as DNA: TGTGCCAGCAGCCAAGGGGAGAATCAGCCCCAGCATTTT.

The chain carries TRBV11-3 and TRBJ2-6, with D unresolved. Germline V lookup: CDR1 SGHNT, CDR2 YENEEA. The CDR3 spans 15 residues. V was shortened by 4 bases and J by 0 bases, with 7 bases between the two germline ends. The CDR3: CASSSGSSGANVLTF. The DNA for the CDR3 is TGTGCCAGCAGCTCGGGTAGCTCTGGGGCCAACGTCCTGACTTTC.

The rearrangement links TRBV19 to TRBJ2-7; 9 bases are a match to TRBD1. The CDR3 has 15 amino acids. The junction had 11 bases not matched to a gene; V was cut back by 6 bases and J by 5 bases. Germline CDR1 LNHDA, CDR2 SQIVND (reference sequence). The CDR3 DNA reads as TGTGCCAGTAGAAACACCGGGACAGGGCCACACGAGCAGTACTTC. It codes for CASRNTGTGPHEQYF.

This rearrangement joins TRBV12-5 to TRBJ1-3; D unresolved. The germline V gene encodes CDR1 LGHNT and CDR2 FRNRAP. This CDR3 is built from 11 residues. The V and J ends lost 2 bases and 11 bases respectively, with 7 bases between them. The CDR3 region has the DNA TGTGCTAGTGGTTTGTCCCGCGCCATATATTTT. It is translated as CASGLSRAIYF.

The V call is TRBV28, the J call TRBJ2-5; the match to TRBD1 covers 9 bases. The CDR3 runs 15 residues. The V and J ends lost 2 bases and 4 bases, in that order; junction bases with no gene match: 5. Germline values: CDR1 MDHEN, CDR2 SYDVKM. This CDR3 reads CASSLGGQGLETQYF. CDR3 in DNA: TGTGCCAGCAGTTTAGGGGGACAGGGTTTAGAGACCCAGTACTTC. Full variable domain (missing parts from reference TRBV28 and TRBJ2-5): DVKVTQSSRYLVKRTGEKVFLECVQDMDHENMFWYRQDPGLGLRLIYFSYDVKMKEKGDIPEGYSVSREKKERFSLILESASTNQTSMYLCASSLGGQGLETQYFGPGTRLLVL.

The V and J genes are TRBV9 and TRBJ1-4; possible D gene TRBD1, 5 bases. The CDR3 sequence is 15 residues long. Looked up from germline, CDR1 is SGDLS and CDR2 is YYNGEE. V was shortened by 4 bases and J by 5 bases, with 15 bases between the two germline ends. The CDR3 bases are TGTGCCAGCAGCTTGTTGGGAGGGGTGAATGAAAAACTGTTTTTT. Translation gives CASSLLGGVNEKLFF.

The V call is TRBV6-6, the J call TRBJ1-2, with 7 bases lining up with TRBD1. The CDR3 extends over 13 amino acids. Germline V gene lookup returns CDR1 MNHNY and CDR2 SVGAGI (reference sequence). The trim removed 8 bases at V and 8 bases at J, leaving 11 bases unmatched. The CDR3, as DNA: TGTGCCAGCGGCCACGGGACAGAGGAAGGCTACACCTTC. It yields the protein CASGHGTEEGYTF.

V and J are TRBV4-2 and TRBJ2-2; 8 bases match TRBD2. The CDR3 runs to 18 residues. In germline, CDR1 is LGHNA, CDR2 YNFKEQ. J lost 3 bases, V lost 0 bases, and 9 bases had no gene match. The CDR3 DNA reads as TGTGCCAGCAGCCAAGATGGGGGCGGGGGGCTGGACACCGGGGAGCTGTTTTTT. Residues: CASSQDGGGGLDTGELFF.

CDR3 loop: CASSFQSSGANVLTF. The CDR3 DNA is TGTGCCAGCAGCTTTCAGTCCTCTGGGGCCAACGTCCTGACTTTC. This sequence joins TRBV11-2 and TRBJ2-6; D is uncertain. CDR1 is SGHAT, CDR2 FQNNGV, per germline. Trimming took 3 bases from V and 0 from J, leaving 6 bases between them. This CDR3 has 15 amino acids.

The chain joins TRBV6-4 to TRBJ2-2; perhaps TRBD1 as D (5 bases). Trimming removed 5 bases from V and 5 bases from J, with 9 bases in between. This CDR3 region has 13 residues. Germline CDR1 reads MRHNA; CDR2 reads SNTAGT. CDR3 DNA: TGTGCCAGCAGTAACAGGACAACCGGGGAGCTGTTTTTT. This translates into CASSNRTTGELFF.

The chain couples TRBV28 to TRBJ2-5, with a possible D match to TRBD2 (5 bases). The CDR3 loop spans 12 amino acids. CDR1 is MDHEN and CDR2 is SYDVKM in the germline V gene. The V end lost 6 bases, the J end lost 7 bases, and 12 bases lay between the germline ends. The CDR3 DNA follows: TGTGCCAGCAGCCGTCCCGCGGGGACCCAGTACTTC. Amino acids: CASSRPAGTQYF.

This clone came up a few times. The rearrangement links TRBV7-9 to TRBJ2-5; D is uncertain. Per the germline V gene, CDR1 is SEHNR and CDR2 is FQNEAQ (reference sequence). The CDR3 contains 14 residues. Trimming shortened V by 1 base and J by 3 bases, and 9 bases separated the two germline ends. The CDR3 loop is CASSLVNREETQYF. The CDR3 DNA follows: TGTGCCAGCAGCTTAGTAAACCGAGAAGAGACCCAGTACTTC.

The rearrangement links TRBV10-3 to TRBJ2-1; TRBD1 aligns across 10 bases. The trim removed 3 bases at V and 11 bases at J, leaving 4 bases unmatched. Germline V lookup: CDR1 ENHRY, CDR2 SYGVKD. The CDR3 loop spans 13 amino acids. CDR3 protein: CAISDRDRGQQFF. The CDR3 DNA reads as TGTGCCATCAGTGACCGGGACAGGGGCCAGCAGTTCTTC.

The rearrangement uses TRBV9 and TRBJ2-6; D gene ambiguous. CDR3 length: 17 amino acids. Germline lookup yields CDR1 SGDLS and CDR2 YYNGEE. Trimming cost V 0 bases and J 0 bases, with 10 bases left between them. In DNA, the CDR3 is TGTGCCAGCAGCGTAGTCGGCGGCAGCTCTGGGGCCAACGTCCTGACTTTC. Translating it yields CASSVVGGSSGANVLTF.

V gene TRBV19 combines with J gene TRBJ2-1; 9 bases match TRBD2. Unmatched junction bases numbered 6, after V lost 4 bases and J lost 2 bases. The germline V gene has CDR1 LNHDA and CDR2 SQIVND (reference sequence). This CDR3 region has 16 residues. CDR3 sequence reads: CASSRLAGSTYNEQFF. CDR3 sequence (DNA): TGTGCCAGTAGTAGGCTAGCGGGGTCGACCTACAATGAGCAGTTCTTC.

This chain connects TRBV12-5 to TRBJ2-3; D is undetermined. V was pared by 4 bases and J by 1 base, with 6 bases between. The CDR3 spans 13 residues. Germline CDR1 and CDR2: LGHNT and FRNRAP. The CDR3 coding sequence is TGTGCTAGTGGTTCCTCCGGCACAGATACGCAGTATTTT. This codes for CASGSSGTDTQYF.

This clone was seen once. The chain uses TRBV5-1 and TRBJ1-2, with D maybe TRBD1 (5 bases). Trimming shortened V by 0 bases and J by 6 bases, and 33 bases separated the two germline ends. CDR1 is SGHRS and CDR2 is YFSETQ in the germline V gene. The CDR3 covers 21 residues. CDR3 amino acids: CASSLDPLRPQRERGPDGYTF. As DNA, the CDR3 is TGCGCCAGCAGCTTGGATCCATTGCGTCCACAGCGGGAGCGGGGACCCGATGGCTACACCTTC.

This clone was picked up one time. The chain is built from TRBV19 and TRBJ2-7; TRBD1 matches at 7 bases. CDR3 size: 14 residues. CDR1 LNHDA and CDR2 SQIVND come from the germline V gene (reference sequence). V dropped 4 bases and J dropped 3; count of bases not matched to a gene: 6. The CDR3 DNA sequence: TGTGCCAGTAGTACGGGACAGCACTACTACGAGCAGTACTTC. As protein: CASSTGQHYYEQYF.

The chain has TRBV5-1 and TRBJ2-3; 9 bases line up with TRBD1. Germline assignment: CDR1 SGHRS and CDR2 YFSETQ. Trimming took 4 bases from V and 2 from J; bases not matched to a gene: 5. The CDR3 has 15 amino acids. The CDR3 DNA reads as TGCGCCAGCAGCGGAGGGACAGGGAACACAGATACGCAGTATTTT. Its translation is CASSGGTGNTDTQYF.